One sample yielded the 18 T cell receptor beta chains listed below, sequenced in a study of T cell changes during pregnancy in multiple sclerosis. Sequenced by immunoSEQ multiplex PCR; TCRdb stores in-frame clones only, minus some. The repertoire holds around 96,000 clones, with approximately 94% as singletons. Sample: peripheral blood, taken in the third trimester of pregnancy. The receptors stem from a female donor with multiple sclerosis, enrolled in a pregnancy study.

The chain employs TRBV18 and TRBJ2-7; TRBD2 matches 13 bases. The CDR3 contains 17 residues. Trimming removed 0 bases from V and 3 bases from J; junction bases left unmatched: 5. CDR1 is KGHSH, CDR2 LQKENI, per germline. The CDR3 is CASSPPPRTSGSYEQYF. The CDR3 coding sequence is TGTGCCAGCTCACCACCTCCTAGGACTAGCGGGAGCTACGAGCAGTACTTC. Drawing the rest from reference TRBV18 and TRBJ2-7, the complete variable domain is NAGVMQNPRHLVRRRGQEARLRCSPMKGHSHVYWYRQLPEEGLKFMVYLQKENIIDESGMPKERFSAEFPKEGPSILRIQQVVRGDSAAYFCASSPPPRTSGSYEQYFGPGTRLTVT.

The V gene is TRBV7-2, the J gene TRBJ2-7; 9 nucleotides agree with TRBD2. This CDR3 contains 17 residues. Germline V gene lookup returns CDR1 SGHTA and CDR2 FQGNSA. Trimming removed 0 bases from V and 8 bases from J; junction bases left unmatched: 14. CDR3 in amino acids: CASSLAFGVAGDAKQYF. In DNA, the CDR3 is TGTGCCAGCAGCTTAGCATTCGGCGTAGCGGGAGATGCAAAGCAGTACTTC.

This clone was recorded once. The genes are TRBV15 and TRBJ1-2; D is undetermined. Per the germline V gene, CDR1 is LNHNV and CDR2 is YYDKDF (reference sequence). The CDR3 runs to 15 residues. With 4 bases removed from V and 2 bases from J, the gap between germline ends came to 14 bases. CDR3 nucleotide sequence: TGTGCCACCAGCAAAAACAGCGAGGGCAACTATGGCTACACCTTC. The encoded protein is CATSKNSEGNYGYTF.

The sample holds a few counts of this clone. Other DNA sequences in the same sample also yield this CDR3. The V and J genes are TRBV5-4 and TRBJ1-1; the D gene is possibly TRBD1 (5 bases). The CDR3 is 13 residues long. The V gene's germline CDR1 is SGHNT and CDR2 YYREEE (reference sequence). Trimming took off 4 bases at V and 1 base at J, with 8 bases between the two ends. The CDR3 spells CASSPGGNTEAFF. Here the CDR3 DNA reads TGTGCCAGCAGCCCCGGGGGGAACACTGAAGCTTTCTTT.

The CDR3 spells CASSLGLAGGGVPDTQYF. The CDR3 DNA follows: TGCGCCAGCAGCTTGGGTCTTGCGGGAGGAGGGGTCCCAGATACGCAGTATTTT. J is TRBJ2-3 and V is TRBV5-1; 8 nucleotides match TRBD2. Germline-derived CDR1 and CDR2 are SGHRS and YFSETQ. This CDR3 has 18 residues. The V and J ends lost 0 bases and 4 bases, in that order; junction bases with no gene match: 13. The entire variable domain, with the rest obtained from reference TRBV5-1 and TRBJ2-3, is as follows: KAGVTQTPRYLIKTRGQQVTLSCSPISGHRSVSWYQQTPGQGLQFLFEYFSETQRNKGNFPGRFSGRQFSNSRSEMNVSTLELGDSALYLCASSLGLAGGGVPDTQYFGPGTRLTVL.

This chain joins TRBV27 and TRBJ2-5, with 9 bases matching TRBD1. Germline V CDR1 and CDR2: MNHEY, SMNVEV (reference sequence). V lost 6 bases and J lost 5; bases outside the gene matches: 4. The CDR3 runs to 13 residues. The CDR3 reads CASRHTGGETQYF. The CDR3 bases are TGTGCCAGCAGACACACAGGGGGCGAGACCCAGTACTTC.

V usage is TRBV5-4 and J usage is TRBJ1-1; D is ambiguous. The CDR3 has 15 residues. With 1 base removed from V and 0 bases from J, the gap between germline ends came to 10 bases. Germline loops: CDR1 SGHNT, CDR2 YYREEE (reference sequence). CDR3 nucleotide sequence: TGTGCCAGCAGCTTGCAGGATTATATGAACACTGAAGCTTTCTTT. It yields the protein CASSLQDYMNTEAFF. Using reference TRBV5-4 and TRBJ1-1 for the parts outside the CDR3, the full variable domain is ETGVTQSPTHLIKTRGQQVTLRCSSQSGHNTVSWYQQALGQGPQFIFQYYREEENGRGNFPPRFSGLQFPNYSSELNVNALELDDSALYLCASSLQDYMNTEAFFGQGTRLTVV.

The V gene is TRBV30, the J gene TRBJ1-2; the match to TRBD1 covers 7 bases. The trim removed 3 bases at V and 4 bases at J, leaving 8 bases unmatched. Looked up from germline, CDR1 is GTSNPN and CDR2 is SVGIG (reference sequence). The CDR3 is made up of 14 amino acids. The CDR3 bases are TGTGCCTGGAGAGGGGACAGTCCCAGCTATGGCTACACCTTC. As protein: CAWRGDSPSYGYTF.

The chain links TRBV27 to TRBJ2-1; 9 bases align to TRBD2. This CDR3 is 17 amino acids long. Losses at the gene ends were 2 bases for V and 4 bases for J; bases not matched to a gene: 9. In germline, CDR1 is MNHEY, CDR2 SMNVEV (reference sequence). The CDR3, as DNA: TGTGCCAGCAGTTTACAGGGACTAGCTCCCGGTTACAATGAGCAGTTCTTC. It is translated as CASSLQGLAPGYNEQFF.

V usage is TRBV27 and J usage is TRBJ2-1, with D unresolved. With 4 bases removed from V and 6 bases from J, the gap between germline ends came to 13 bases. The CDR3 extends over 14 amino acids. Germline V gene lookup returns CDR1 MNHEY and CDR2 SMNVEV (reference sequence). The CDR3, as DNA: TGTGCCAGCAGTTCCCCCCCCTACGGCAATGAGCAGTTCTTC. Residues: CASSSPPYGNEQFF.

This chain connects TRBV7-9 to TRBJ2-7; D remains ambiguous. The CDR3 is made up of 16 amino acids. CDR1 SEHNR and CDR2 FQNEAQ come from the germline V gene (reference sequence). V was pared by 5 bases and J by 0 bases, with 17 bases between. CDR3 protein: CASSPEVRVPSYEQYF. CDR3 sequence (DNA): TGTGCCAGCAGCCCAGAGGTACGGGTACCCTCCTACGAGCAGTACTTC. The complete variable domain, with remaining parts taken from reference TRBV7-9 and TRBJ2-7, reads DTGVSQNPRHKITKRGQNVTFRCDPISEHNRLYWYRQTLGQGPEFLTYFQNEAQLEKSRLLSDRFSAERPKGSFSTLEIQRTEQGDSAMYLCASSPEVRVPSYEQYFGPGTRLTVT.

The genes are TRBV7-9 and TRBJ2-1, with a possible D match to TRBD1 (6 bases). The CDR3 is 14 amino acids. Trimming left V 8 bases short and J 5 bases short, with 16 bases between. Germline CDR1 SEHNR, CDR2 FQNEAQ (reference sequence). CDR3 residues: CASARTDRNNEQFF. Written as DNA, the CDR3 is TGTGCCAGCGCCAGAACCGACAGGAACAATGAGCAGTTCTTC.

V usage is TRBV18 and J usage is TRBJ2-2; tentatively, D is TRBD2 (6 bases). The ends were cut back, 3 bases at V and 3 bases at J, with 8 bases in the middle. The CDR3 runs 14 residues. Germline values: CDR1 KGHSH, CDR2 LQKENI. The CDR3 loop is CASSPGGDTGELFF. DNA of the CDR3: TGTGCCAGCTCACCGGGGGGTGACACCGGGGAGCTGTTTTTT.

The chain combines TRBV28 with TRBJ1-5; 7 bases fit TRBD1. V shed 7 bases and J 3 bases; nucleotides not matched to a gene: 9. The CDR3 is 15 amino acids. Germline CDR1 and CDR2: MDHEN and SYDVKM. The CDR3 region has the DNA TGTGCCAGCACCCCACAGGGGCGGCTCAATCAGCCCCAGCATTTT. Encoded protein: CASTPQGRLNQPQHF.

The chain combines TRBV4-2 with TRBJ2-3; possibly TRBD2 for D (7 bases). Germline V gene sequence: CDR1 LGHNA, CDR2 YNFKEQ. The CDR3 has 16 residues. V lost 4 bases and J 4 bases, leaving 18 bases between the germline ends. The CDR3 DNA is TGTGCCAGCAGCCGGCGCGGGGGCGCAGTCGCAGATACGCAGTATTTT. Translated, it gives CASSRRGGAVADTQYF.

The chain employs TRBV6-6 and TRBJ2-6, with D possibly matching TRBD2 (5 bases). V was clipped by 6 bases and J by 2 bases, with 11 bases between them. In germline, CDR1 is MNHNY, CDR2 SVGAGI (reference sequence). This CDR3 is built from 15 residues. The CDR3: CASREGQAGANVLTF. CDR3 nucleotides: TGTGCCAGCAGAGAGGGTCAGGCTGGGGCCAACGTCCTGACTTTC.

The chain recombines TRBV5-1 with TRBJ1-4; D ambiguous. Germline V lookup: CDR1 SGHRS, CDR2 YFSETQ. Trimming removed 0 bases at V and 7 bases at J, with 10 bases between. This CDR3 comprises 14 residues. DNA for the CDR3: TGCGCCAGCAGCTTGGCGGTATTCGGTGAAAAACTGTTTTTT. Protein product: CASSLAVFGEKLFF.

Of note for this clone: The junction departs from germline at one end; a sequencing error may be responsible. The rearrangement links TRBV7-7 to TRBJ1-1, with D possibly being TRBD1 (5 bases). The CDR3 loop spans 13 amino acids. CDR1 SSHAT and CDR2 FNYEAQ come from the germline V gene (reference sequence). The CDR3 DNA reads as TGTGCTAGCAGCCGTGACAGCAACACTGAAGCTTTCTTT. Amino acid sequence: CASSRDSNTEAFF.